The sequence of this T cell receptor beta chain was determined in a study of blood T cell repertoires in COVID-19. Study details: Samples of COVID-19 (acute and convalescent) were obtained from the United States, Italy and Spain. The analysed material was cDNA or gDNA that came from T cells, B-cell-depleted T cells, or PBMCs.

Sequencing used immunoSEQ multiplex PCR; TCRdb keeps in-frame clones, though not all of them. The sample has approximately 60,000 clones; more than 75% are singletons. This CDR3 region has 18 residues. J gave up 7 bases and V 4 bases, and 17 bases lay outside the gene matches. Germline V gives CDR1 SGHRS, CDR2 YFSETQ. The chain joins TRBV5-1 to TRBJ2-2, with 9 bases aligning to TRBD1. Sequencing was carried out using peripheral blood. The sequence derives from a man aged 60 to 69 with COVID-19, enrolled during active disease. CDR3 sequence (DNA): TGCGCCAGCAGCCCGACTATGGGCTCGGGACAGGGAAGCGGGGAGCTGTTTTTT. It specifies CASSPTMGSGQGSGELFF.